These 3 T cell receptor beta chains came from one sample sequenced in a study of shared clonotypes between healthy human individuals. Measured with immunoSEQ multiplex PCR; TCRdb has only the in-frame clones, and not every one. This sample yields 980,000 or so clones, of which less than 85% are seen a single time; approximately 1.5% belongs to the top ten. Sequenced sample: memory CD4+ T cells sorted from blood. This sample's subset: CD45RA-negative fraction. The receptor set was obtained from a man younger than 30 in good health.

This chain joins TRBV7-2 and TRBJ2-7; perhaps TRBD2 as D (6 bases). The V gene lost 5 bases and the J gene lost 7 bases, with 21 bases spanning the gap. CDR3 length: 15 amino acids. Germline V gene data show CDR1 as SGHTA and CDR2 as FQGNSA. DNA of the CDR3: TGTGCCAGCAGCATCGACCCGGTTCCGGGAGAGGAGCAGTACTTC. Translating gives CASSIDPVPGEEQYF.

This clone has a single count. The chain joins TRBV10-3 to TRBJ2-7; TRBD1 aligns across 7 bases. The CDR3 runs 14 residues. V shed 4 bases, J shed 3 bases, and the junction held 6 bases outside the gene matches. Germline V gives CDR1 ENHRY, CDR2 SYGVKD. The CDR3 sequence: CAISASGQNYEQYF. The CDR3 DNA sequence: TGTGCCATCAGTGCATCGGGACAGAACTACGAGCAGTACTTC.

V gene TRBV2 combines with J gene TRBJ2-5, with TRBD2 matching 13 bases. Germline values: CDR1 SNHLY, CDR2 FYNNEI. The length of the CDR3 is 14 residues. With 9 bases clipped from V and 5 bases from J, the junction kept 6 bases outside the gene matches. The CDR3 reads CASGLAGVGETQYF. CDR3 DNA: TGTGCCAGTGGACTAGCGGGAGTGGGGGAGACCCAGTACTTC.